A selection of T cell receptor beta chains follows, all from one sample in a study of T cell repertoires in cytomegalovirus infection. What these receptors recognize is not known. TCRdb reprocessed the reads via MiXCR and lists one record per CDR3 protein. The table has around 140,000 distinct CDR3 sequences, 25% to 35% seen once. The specimen comprised CD8+ T cells from cultured PBMCs, sampled from culture after CMV antigen stimulation. All receptors derive from a human donor in good health (CMV status not recorded). Some clones in this sample may be carry-over from other donors' samples. CDR3s include the opening cysteine and the closing phenylalanine or tryptophan. Rows may omit the clone size; those that give it use once, few, many or a size class.

CDR3	V	size
CASSSPGLALEQYF	TRBV7-6	NA
CASSIDRTGGDTEAFF	TRBV19	few
CASSSMGVGDGYTF	TRBV7-6	NA
CASSSGILREQYF	TRBV7-2	few
CASSTYNQPQHF	TRBV19	many
CASSQPPQTAATNEKLFF	TRBV2	once
CASSLVSSYTEAFF	TRBV5-6	few
CAWSPTDEAFF	TRBV30	once
CASSLRESYNEQFF	TRBV6-5	many
CASSLPNPSQPQHF	TRBV6-1	many
CASSRDRGTGELFF	TRBV7-9	NA
CASSDGQGFEQYF	TRBV19	many
CASSFLGTGSHEQYF	TRBV27	many
CASSMFDFDSAFF	TRBV19	few
CASSSLGTGRWAGELFF	TRBV7-2	many
CASSLDGYSYEQYF	TRBV7-9	many
CSARDRDTYEQYF	TRBV20-1	NA
CASSLDGTSKQYF	TRBV7-8	many
CASTQPTDSYGYTF	TRBV7-4	NA
CASSQGVWETQYF	TRBV27	few
CASSQGDYLTDTQYF	TRBV4-1	once
CASSLPPGLAGGENEQFF	TRBV7-2	few
CASSLDPGRGYTF	TRBV7-8	NA
CASSLGWTTNTEAFF	TRBV7-9	NA
CASRQGETQYF	TRBV12-3/TRBV12-4	few
CASSIFSNTEAFF	TRBV19	few
CASSSGLAGTGELFF	TRBV6-5	many
CASSVGSYEKLFF	TRBV5-1	NA
CASSVRTGANEKLFF	TRBV5-3	once
CASRGYIRSYNEQFF	TRBV28	NA
CASSSFLASSTDTQYF	TRBV7-2	NA